Listed below are T cell receptor beta chains from one sample, sequenced in a study of T-cell reconstitution after alpha-beta-depleted transplantation in children. TCRdb re-called the PCR reads with MiXCR, one entry per CDR3 protein. The table records some 290,000 distinct CDR3 sequences, approximately 23% of them present only once. Sequenced material: PBMCs, mostly from graft donor cells, taken 180 days after TCRalphabeta/CD19-depleted stem cell transplant. All receptors derive from a male patient younger than 18 who had a stem cell transplant for acute lymphoblastic leukemia, so the T cells may come from the graft donor. CDR3s include the opening cysteine and the closing phenylalanine or tryptophan. D genes are given only for firm matches. Not every row has a clone size; where given, it reads once, few, many or a size class.

>.|TRBV15|.|TRBJ2-3
TGTGCCACCAGCAGAGTGCAGGGTATCACAGATACGCAGTATTTT
CATSRVQGITDTQYF
>TRBD2|TRBV4-2|many|TRBJ2-7
TGTGCCAGCAGCCAGTTGACTAGCGGCTACGAGCAGTACTTC
CASSQLTSGYEQYF
>.|TRBV12-5|.|TRBJ2-1
TGTGCTAGTGGCCACAATGAGCAGTTCTTC
CASGHNEQFF
>.|TRBV12-3/TRBV12-4|.|TRBJ1-1
TGTGCCAGCACCCCGAACACTGAAGCTTTCTTT
CASTPNTEAFF
>TRBD2|TRBV7-3|many|TRBJ2-1
TGTGCCAGCAGCTTAATAGCGGGAGGGCCAAATGAGCAGTTCTTC
CASSLIAGGPNEQFF
>.|TRBV19|once|TRBJ1-1
TGTGCCAGTAGTCCTCCGCAGGCTCCCTCGGGCACTGAAGCTTTCTTT
CASSPPQAPSGTEAFF
>TRBD1|TRBV7-3|.|TRBJ2-7
TGTGCCAGCAGCCCTACAGGGGGCCGGTCCTACGAGCAGTACTTC
CASSPTGGRSYEQYF
>TRBD1|TRBV6-1|.|TRBJ2-5
TGTGCCAGCAATACAGGGGTAGTACAAGAGACCCAGTACTTC
CASNTGVVQETQYF
>TRBD2|TRBV7-3|.|TRBJ2-7
TGTGCCAGCAGCTCGGGACTAGCGGGAGGTGAGCAGTACTTC
CASSSGLAGGEQYF
>TRBD2|TRBV20-1|few|TRBJ2-7
TGCAGTCTAAGGCCCTCAGGTTTGGGCGGGAGTTTCGTCACGGGGTCCGAGCAGTACTTC
CSLRPSGLGGSFVTGSEQYF
>TRBD2|TRBV12-3/TRBV12-4|.|TRBJ2-2
TGTGCCAGCAAGGAGCCGGGACTACCGAACACCGGGGAGCTGTTTTTT
CASKEPGLPNTGELFF
>.|TRBV12-3/TRBV12-4|few|TRBJ2-3
TGTGCCAGCATCCCCGGGGTTCGCACAGATACGCAGTATTTT
CASIPGVRTDTQYF
>TRBD2|TRBV11-2|few|TRBJ2-1
TGTGCCAGCAGCTTACCACCCTATCGCTGGAGCGGGAAGTGGAATGAGCAGTTCTTC
CASSLPPYRWSGKWNEQFF
>.|TRBV10-3|.|TRBJ2-5
TGTGCCATCAGTGGAGGGCTTTTAGAGACCCAGTACTTC
CAISGGLLETQYF
>.|TRBV2|few|TRBJ1-5
TGTGCCAGCAGTTTAGGACACCTTAGCAATCAGCCCCAGCATTTT
CASSLGHLSNQPQHF
>.|TRBV21-1|few|TRBJ2-2
TGTGCCAGCAGCTCAAACCCGGGACCAAATATAACCACCGGGGAGCTGTTTTTT
CASSSNPGPNITTGELFF
>.|TRBV11-1|few|TRBJ2-7
TGTGCCAGCAGCTTAGCGCTCAGGGGCTCCTACGAGCAGTACTTC
CASSLALRGSYEQYF
>.|TRBV5-1|many|TRBJ2-2
TGCGCCAGCAGCTTGGTCATAGGAAACACCGGGGAGCTGTTTTTT
CASSLVIGNTGELFF
>TRBD2|TRBV12-3/TRBV12-4|.|TRBJ2-3
TGTGCCAGCAGTTATCCTACTAGCGGGAGGCGCACAGATACGCAGTATTTT
CASSYPTSGRRTDTQYF
>.|TRBV19|.|TRBJ2-2
TGTGCCAGTAGTATGATGTTCTTATCCGGGGAGCTGTTTTTT
CASSMMFLSGELFF
>TRBD1|TRBV28|few|TRBJ1-1
TGTGCCAGCAGTACTCACCCGGACAGGGAAAAAACAGCTTTCTTT
CASSTHPDREKTAFF
>TRBD2|TRBV7-8|few|TRBJ2-7
TGTGCCAGCAGCTCCCGTCGGGGGGGGCCTTACGAGCAGTACTTC
CASSSRRGGPYEQYF
>TRBD2|TRBV19|.|TRBJ2-7
TGTGCCAGTAGTATTGGAAGCGGGAGTCTTTCCGAGCAGTACTTC
CASSIGSGSLSEQYF
>TRBD1|TRBV4-1|many|TRBJ2-7
TGCGCCAGCAGCCAAGTAACAGGGGGCTACGAGCAGTACTTC
CASSQVTGGYEQYF
>TRBD2|TRBV15|.|TRBJ2-3
TGTGCCACCAGCAGAGATAGGACTAGCGGGAGTCCAGATACGCAGTATTTT
CATSRDRTSGSPDTQYF
>TRBD1|TRBV12-3/TRBV12-4|few|TRBJ1-2
TGTGCCAGCACCCCAACAGGGGCCGGGGGCTACACCTTC
CASTPTGAGGYTF
>.|TRBV12-3/TRBV12-4|few|TRBJ2-7
TGTGCCAGCGGAGAGACAGGTTCTTCTTTCTACGAGCAGTACTTC
CASGETGSSFYEQYF
>.|TRBV9|few|TRBJ2-3
TGTGCCAGCAACTTGTGGGACACAGATACGCAGTATTTT
CASNLWDTDTQYF
>.|TRBV20-1|few|TRBJ2-3
TGCAGTGCTAATAAGTTACGGACGTCAGGGGTCAGAGATACGCAGTATTTT
CSANKLRTSGVRDTQYF
>.|TRBV12-3/TRBV12-4|.|TRBJ2-5
TGTGCCAGCAGTTCCGGGATTAAAGAGACCCAGTACTTC
CASSSGIKETQYF
>.|TRBV29-1|.|TRBJ1-1
TGCAGCGTTGGGAAGAACACTGAAGCTTTCTTT
CSVGKNTEAFF
>.|TRBV9|.|TRBJ1-6
TGTGCCAGCAGCGTACTCGCAGGCCTCGGGGCCCTCCACTTT
CASSVLAGLGALHF
>TRBD1|TRBV20-1|few|TRBJ1-2
TGCAGTGCTAGCTCGACAGGGACTAACTATGGCTACACCTTC
CSASSTGTNYGYTF
>.|TRBV27|.|TRBJ2-2
TGTGCCAGCATTGAGCGTATGAACACCGGGGAGCTGTTTTTT
CASIERMNTGELFF
>.|TRBV29-1|few|TRBJ2-5
TGCAGCGTTGATAGCGGACTATCCGGGCCGGGGACCCAGTACTTC
CSVDSGLSGPGTQYF
>.|TRBV7-9|few|TRBJ2-1
TGTGCCAGCAGCCCACGGGGCGGGGACAGAAGCTACAATGAGCAGTTCTTC
CASSPRGGDRSYNEQFF
>TRBD1|TRBV6-1|.|TRBJ2-3
TGTGCCAGCAGTGAACCGGGGACAGGTATTCTCACAGATACGCAGTATTTT
CASSEPGTGILTDTQYF
>.|TRBV20-1|.|TRBJ2-2
TGCAGTGCTAGACCCCCAGGGGTGGATACCACCGGGGAGCTGTTTTTT
CSARPPGVDTTGELFF
>TRBD1|TRBV12-3/TRBV12-4|.|TRBJ1-5
TGTGCCAGCAGTTTAAAAAGTCAAGGTTGGGACAGGGGGAGCAATCAGCCCCAGCATTTT
CASSLKSQGWDRGSNQPQHF
>.|TRBV6-1|.|TRBJ2-7
TGTGCCAGCAGTACCGGGACACGCCTGTACGAGCAGTACTTC
CASSTGTRLYEQYF
>.|TRBV4-1|.|TRBJ2-3
TGCGCCAGCAGCGGGGCCCTAGACATCACAGGTGGTACGCAGTATTTT
CASSGALDITGGTQYF
>TRBD2|TRBV29-1|few|TRBJ2-1
TGCAGCGTTGAGGGGGGAGGGCCTGAGCAGTTCTTC
CSVEGGGPEQFF
>TRBD2|TRBV29-1|.|TRBJ2-6
TGCAGCGTTCACACCGGGACTAGCGCCTCTGGGGCCAACGTCCTGACTTTC
CSVHTGTSASGANVLTF
>.|TRBV20-1|.|TRBJ1-2
TGCAGTGCTGCCCGACAGGCTCATAACTATGGCTACACCTTC
CSAARQAHNYGYTF
>.|TRBV7-9|.|TRBJ2-3
TGTGCCAGCAGCTTACCTGTGTATTCTAGCACAGATACGCAGTATTTT
CASSLPVYSSTDTQYF
>.|TRBV5-1|many|TRBJ1-2
TGCGCCAGCAGCAAAGGACAGACCCTACATGGCTACACCTTC
CASSKGQTLHGYTF
>TRBD1|TRBV3-1|few|TRBJ1-1
TGTGCCAGCAGCCGTGGACAGGGGCGGAACACTGAAGCTTTCTTT
CASSRGQGRNTEAFF
>.|TRBV6-5|few|TRBJ2-7
TGTGCCAGCAGTTACGGAGGTTACTACGAGCAGTACTTC
CASSYGGYYEQYF